The 3 T cell receptor beta chains below all came from one sample that was sequenced in a study of blood T cell repertoires in COVID-19. Repertoires were generated with immunoSEQ multiplex PCR, while TCRdb's copy carries only in-frame clones and drops some. Of about 200,000 clones listed, 80% to 90% are singletons. Sequencing used peripheral blood. The receptors here all came from a woman aged 70 to 79 with acute or convalescent COVID-19.

CDR3 sequence reads: CASSLWVGTGNYGYTF. The DNA of the CDR3 is TGCGCCAGCAGCTTGTGGGTCGGGACAGGGAACTATGGCTACACCTTC. The rearrangement links TRBV5-1 to TRBJ1-2; TRBD1 matches 9 bases. Germline CDR1 is SGHRS and CDR2 is YFSETQ. Trimming took 1 base from V and 2 from J; bases not matched to a gene: 6. The CDR3 is 16 residues long.

The V gene is TRBV28, the J gene TRBJ1-1; D gene unclear. Trimming left V 2 bases short and J 1 base short, with 8 bases between. The germline gives CDR1 MDHEN, CDR2 SYDVKM. The CDR3 sequence is 14 residues long. CDR3 sequence: CASSLVQANTEAFF. In DNA form, the CDR3 reads TGTGCCAGCAGTTTAGTGCAGGCGAACACTGAAGCTTTCTTT.

This chain uses TRBV6-4 with TRBJ2-2, with TRBD2 matching 11 bases. The ends lost 4 bases at V and 1 base at J; junction bases unmatched: 2. CDR3 size: 16 residues. Germline CDR1 reads MRHNA; CDR2 reads SNTAGT. The CDR3 spells CASSVLAGVNTGELFF. The CDR3 nucleotides read TGTGCCAGCAGTGTACTAGCGGGAGTGAACACCGGGGAGCTGTTTTTT.